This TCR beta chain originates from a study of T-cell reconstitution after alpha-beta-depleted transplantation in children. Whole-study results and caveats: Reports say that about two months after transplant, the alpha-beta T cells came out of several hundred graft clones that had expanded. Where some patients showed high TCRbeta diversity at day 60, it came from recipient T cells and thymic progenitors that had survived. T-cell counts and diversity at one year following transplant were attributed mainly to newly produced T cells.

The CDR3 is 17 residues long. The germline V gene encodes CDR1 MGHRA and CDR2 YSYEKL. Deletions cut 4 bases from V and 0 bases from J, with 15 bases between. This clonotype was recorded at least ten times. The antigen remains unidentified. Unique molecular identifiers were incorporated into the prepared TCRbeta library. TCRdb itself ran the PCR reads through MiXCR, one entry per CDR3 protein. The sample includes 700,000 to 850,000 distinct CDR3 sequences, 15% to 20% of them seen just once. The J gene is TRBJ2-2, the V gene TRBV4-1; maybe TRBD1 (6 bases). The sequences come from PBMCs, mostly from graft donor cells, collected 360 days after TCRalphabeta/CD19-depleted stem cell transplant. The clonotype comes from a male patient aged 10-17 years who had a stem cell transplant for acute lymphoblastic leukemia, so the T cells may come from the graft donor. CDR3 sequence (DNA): TGCGCCAGCAGCCGACCGCCTGGACAGTCGAACACCGGGGAGCTGTTTTTT. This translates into CASSRPPGQSNTGELFF.